In its sample, the clone carrying this T cell receptor beta chain was seen a few times. The target antigen is unknown. The CDR3 runs 15 residues. Unique molecular identifiers were affixed to discrete cDNA molecules within the library. Using its own MiXCR run on the RACE reads, TCRdb lists one record per CDR3 protein. The sample holds roughly 84,000 distinct CDR3 sequences, 10% to 13% seen once. The data originate from a study of human T cells and chemical hapten exposure. Points from the study as a whole: Counts of expanded TCRs at PT1 were positively correlated with patch test score. DPC sensitization produced no change in TCRs with frequency above 1 in 1000.

As for time point: patch test 3, about 24 weeks after DPC sensitization. This sample's treatment: therapeutic diphenylcyclopropenone sensitization with weekly scalp DPC. Unfractionated whole blood was the source of the extracted total RNA. The V gene is TRBV21-1, the J gene TRBJ2-3; the tabulated D call, TRBD2, remains unverified against the DNA. TRBV21-1 is listed as a pseudogene. Sequencing used whole blood, obtained in connection with sensitization to the hapten diphenylcyclopropenone (DPC). This receptor was taken from a woman aged 50 to 65 with alopecia areata. Some clones in this sample may be carry-over from other donors' samples. CDR3 sequence reads: CASEHRSGKRDTQYF. CDR3 bases: TGTGCCAGCGAGCACCGGAGCGGGAAGCGGGATACGCAGTATTTT.